The 25 T cell receptor beta chains presented below share a single source sample, sequenced in a study of graft-versus-host responses after intestinal transplantation. Generated by immunoSEQ multiplex PCR, the TCRdb table keeps only in-frame clones and is missing some. The table shows about 18,000 clones, with roughly 40% occurring only once. The sample consisted of alloreactive CD4+ T cells from a mixed lymphocyte reaction culture, taken before intestinal transplant. Described subset: CFSE-low proliferating T cells sorted from roughly six-day pre-transplant mixed lymphocyte reaction (GvH or HvG direction). Receptors were obtained from a human patient who received an intestinal transplant.

The chain employs TRBV15 and TRBJ1-1; no definite D call. The CDR3 runs to 13 residues. Germline values: CDR1 LNHNV, CDR2 YYDKDF (reference sequence). V shed 0 bases and J shed 4 bases, with 6 bases lying between them. The CDR3 loop reads CATSRDARTEAFF. The CDR3 region has the DNA TGTGCCACCAGCAGAGATGCTCGCACTGAAGCTTTCTTT.

This chain links TRBV19 with TRBJ2-5; TRBD2 agrees at 8 bases. The ends lost 3 bases at V and 2 bases at J; junction bases unmatched: 5. Germline V gene lookup returns CDR1 LNHDA and CDR2 SQIVND (reference sequence). This CDR3 has 15 residues. The CDR3 sequence is CASSMVRGGQETQYF. As DNA, the CDR3 is TGTGCCAGTAGTATGGTTCGGGGGGGACAAGAGACCCAGTACTTC.

This clone was seen a few times. The chain combines TRBV5-3 with TRBJ1-2; 7 bases match TRBD1. TRBV5-3 is marked as an open reading frame, function uncertain. The junction had 12 bases not matched to a gene; V was cut back by 3 bases and J by 7 bases. The CDR3 spans 15 residues. This chain's CDR3 is CARSSHSGTVPGYTF. DNA of the CDR3: TGTGCCAGAAGCTCGCACTCCGGGACAGTACCTGGCTACACCTTC.

A few counts support this clone. The gene calls are TRBV5-1 and TRBJ1-1, with 7 positions matching TRBD1. Germline V gene data show CDR1 as SGHRS and CDR2 as YFSETQ. The length of the CDR3 is 16 residues. Trimming took 5 bases from V and 11 from J; bases not matched to a gene: 21. The CDR3 coding sequence is TGCGCCAGCAGGATTCAATTTCGACAGGGTGGAGTTGGGGCTTTCTTT. Its protein is CASRIQFRQGGVGAFF.

This chain connects TRBV6-1 to TRBJ1-6, with a possible D match to TRBD1 (6 bases). The CDR3 has 13 residues. Germline CDR1 reads MNHNS; CDR2 reads SASEGT. Trimming pared 5 bases from V and 7 bases from J, leaving 9 bases between. The CDR3 DNA follows: TGTGCCAGCAGTCAAGGACAGAATTCACCCCTCCACTTT. Translating it yields CASSQGQNSPLHF.

The genes are TRBV6-1 and TRBJ2-7; 11 bases map to TRBD1. V was clipped by 6 bases and J by 3 bases; unmatched bases: 4. The CDR3 spans 14 residues. Per the germline V gene, CDR1 is MNHNS and CDR2 is SASEGT. The CDR3 coding sequence is TGTGCCAGCAGGGCGGGACAGGGGGTCTACGAGCAGTACTTC. This sequence encodes CASRAGQGVYEQYF.

The chain uses TRBV4-1 and TRBJ1-6, with 8 bases lining up with TRBD1. The CDR3 covers 14 residues. V shed 3 bases, J shed 7 bases, and the junction held 2 bases outside the gene matches. CDR1 is MGHRA, CDR2 YSYEKL, per germline. The CDR3 bases are TGCGCCAGCAGCCAGACAGGGGTGAATTCACCCCTCCACTTT. It yields the protein CASSQTGVNSPLHF.

This clone showed up just a few times. The rearrangement uses TRBV5-6 and TRBJ1-4, with D perhaps matching TRBD1 (6 bases). Germline V gene lookup returns CDR1 SGHDT and CDR2 YYEEEE. The CDR3 covers 14 residues. V lost 7 bases and J lost 0, with 10 bases in between. The CDR3 here is CASGHRATNEKLFF. The CDR3, as DNA: TGTGCCAGCGGGCACAGGGCAACTAATGAAAAACTGTTTTTT.

V is TRBV30 and J is TRBJ1-2; D gene uncertain. Trimming took off 3 bases at V and 4 bases at J, with 18 bases between the two ends. Germline CDR1 GTSNPN, CDR2 SVGIG (reference sequence). The CDR3 totals 15 residues. CDR3 DNA sequence: TGTGCCTGGAGGAGAGGTCTGGGTTCGAGCTATGGCTACACCTTC. Protein sequence: CAWRRGLGSSYGYTF.

The chain is built from TRBV5-4 and TRBJ1-3; 7 bases align to TRBD1. This CDR3 spans 16 amino acids. V lost 4 bases and J lost 0; bases outside the gene matches: 7. Germline CDR1 and CDR2: SGHNT and YYREEE (reference sequence). The CDR3 bases are TGTGCCAGCAGCGTAGGGACAGCTTACTCTGGAAACACCATATATTTT. Translating gives CASSVGTAYSGNTIYF.

A few counts support this clone. This chain joins TRBV6-5 and TRBJ1-2; D gene ambiguous. The CDR3 contains 15 residues. Trimming pared 6 bases from V and 5 bases from J, leaving 19 bases between. CDR1 and CDR2 from the germline V gene are MNHEY and SVGAGI. CDR3 sequence (DNA): TGTGCCAGCAGGCCAGGTGGACGCCTGGCTTATGGCTACACCTTC. Protein sequence: CASRPGGRLAYGYTF.

In its sample, this clone was seen once. V is TRBV7-9 and J is TRBJ2-7; a weak D match, TRBD2 (6 bases). CDR3 size: 15 residues. Germline CDR1 and CDR2: SEHNR and FQNEAQ (reference sequence). Between the trimmed V and J ends, which lost 5 bases and 1 base, there was a span of 15 bases. The chain's CDR3 is CASSQSASGSYEQYF. The CDR3 DNA reads TGTGCCAGCAGCCAATCCGCAAGCGGGTCCTACGAGCAGTACTTC.

This chain joins TRBV18 and TRBJ2-3, with TRBD2 identical over 7 bases. The germline V gene encodes CDR1 KGHSH and CDR2 LQKENI. V gave up 3 bases and J gave up 1 base; unmatched junction bases: 4. The length of the CDR3 is 15 residues. As DNA, the CDR3 is TGTGCCAGCTCACCGGGACTACGACGCACAGATACGCAGTATTTT. Its translation is CASSPGLRRTDTQYF.

This sequence joins TRBV6-1 and TRBJ2-2; D unclear. The germline V gene encodes CDR1 MNHNS and CDR2 SASEGT. The V and J ends lost 0 bases and 1 base respectively, with 3 bases between them. The CDR3 runs 14 residues. CDR3 DNA: TGTGCCAGCAGTGAAGCCAGGAACACCGGGGAGCTGTTTTTT. Its protein product is CASSEARNTGELFF.

The chain has TRBV19 and TRBJ1-1; the D is unclear. The length of the CDR3 is 11 residues. Trimming took 3 bases from V and 11 from J, leaving 10 bases between them. Germline V CDR1 and CDR2: LNHDA, SQIVND (reference sequence). This CDR3 is CASSIGRAAFF. CDR3 nucleotide sequence: TGTGCCAGTAGTATCGGTAGGGCCGCTTTCTTT.

This clone was found a few times. The chain links TRBV30 to TRBJ1-2; TRBD1 is a possible D gene (5 bases). The CDR3 consists of 10 residues. The germline CDR1 and CDR2 sequences are GTSNPN and SVGIG (reference sequence). The ends were cut back, 0 bases at V and 10 bases at J, with 6 bases in the middle. The CDR3 loop is CAWSVQDYTF. The CDR3 DNA reads as TGTGCCTGGAGTGTACAGGACTACACCTTC.

This chain connects TRBV7-2 to TRBJ1-6; possibly TRBD1 for D (5 bases). Germline V gene data show CDR1 as SGHTA and CDR2 as FQGNSA. CDR3 length: 16 residues. Trimming removed 0 bases at V and 7 bases at J, with 13 bases between. The CDR3 sequence is CASSLAGARRNSPLHF. CDR3 bases: TGTGCCAGCAGCTTAGCAGGGGCCCGGAGGAATTCACCCCTCCACTTT.

This clone was seen a handful of times. The chain carries TRBV18 and TRBJ2-1, with TRBD1 matching 9 bases. With V trimmed by 2 bases and J by 4 bases, 3 bases remained unmatched. This CDR3 region has 15 residues. CDR1 and CDR2 (germline): KGHSH, LQKENI. CDR3 region: CASSPSGQGYNEQFF. The CDR3 nucleotides are TGTGCCAGCTCACCATCGGGACAGGGATACAATGAGCAGTTCTTC.

The sample holds a few counts of this clone. The chain has TRBV6-1 and TRBJ1-6; the match to TRBD1 covers 10 bases. V trimming: 6 bases; J trimming: 7 bases; junction bases outside the gene matches: 6. The CDR3 extends over 15 amino acids. Germline CDR1 reads MNHNS; CDR2 reads SASEGT. The CDR3 DNA reads as TGTGCCAGCAGAGGAAGGACAGGGGGGAATTCACCCCTCCACTTT. This translates into CASRGRTGGNSPLHF.

The chain carries TRBV5-1 and TRBJ2-3; 11 positions match TRBD1. The germline gives CDR1 SGHRS, CDR2 YFSETQ. The CDR3 sequence is 16 residues long. V dropped 4 bases and J dropped 5; count of bases not matched to a gene: 9. This CDR3 reads CASSIPDRGRGDTQYF. CDR3 sequence (DNA): TGCGCCAGCAGCATACCGGACAGGGGGCGAGGAGATACGCAGTATTTT.

This chain connects TRBV9 to TRBJ1-6; D might be TRBD1 (5 bases). V lost 0 bases to trimming and J lost 7 bases, with 20 bases between them. The CDR3 consists of 18 residues. Germline lookup yields CDR1 SGDLS and CDR2 YYNGEE. The CDR3 is CASSVGPLTVWGNSPLHF. The CDR3, as DNA: TGTGCCAGCAGCGTAGGGCCCCTGACGGTTTGGGGGAATTCACCCCTCCACTTT.

The chain joins TRBV5-6 to TRBJ1-5; a weak D match, TRBD1 (5 bases). The CDR3 length is 15 residues. In germline, CDR1 is SGHDT, CDR2 YYEEEE. Trimming shortened V by 0 bases and J by 0 bases, and 7 bases separated the two germline ends. The CDR3 loop reads CASSLGQYSNQPQHF. The DNA of the CDR3 is TGTGCCAGCAGCTTGGGACAGTATAGCAATCAGCCCCAGCATTTT.

In this sample, this clone turned up a few times. The chain couples TRBV6-1 to TRBJ1-1; D unresolved. Germline CDR1 is MNHNS and CDR2 is SASEGT. There are 13 residues in the CDR3. V lost 6 bases, J lost 2 bases, and 10 bases lay in between. CDR3 residues: CASRRVGNTEAFF. As DNA, the CDR3 is TGTGCCAGCAGACGAGTAGGTAACACTGAAGCTTTCTTT.

This chain uses TRBV18 with TRBJ1-1, with 9 bases that match TRBD1. The CDR3 is 15 residues long. CDR1 is KGHSH, CDR2 LQKENI, per germline. V shed 3 bases, J shed 4 bases, and the junction held 6 bases outside the gene matches. The CDR3: CASSPRGQGGTEAFF. Here the CDR3 DNA reads TGTGCCAGCTCACCGAGGGGACAGGGAGGCACTGAAGCTTTCTTT.

The genes are TRBV7-2 and TRBJ1-1; D is unclear. The CDR3 covers 14 residues. CDR1 and CDR2 from the germline V gene are SGHTA and FQGNSA. The V and J ends lost 2 bases and 8 bases respectively, with 15 bases between them. CDR3 amino acids: CASSLRSQRIEAFF. The CDR3 DNA follows: TGTGCCAGCAGCTTACGAAGCCAAAGGATAGAAGCTTTCTTT.